This T cell receptor (beta chain) stems from a study of T-cell memory formation after mild COVID-19. This CDR3 contains 13 residues. Germline V lookup: CDR1 LNHDA, CDR2 SQIVND (reference sequence). J lost 8 bases, V lost 6 bases, and 7 bases had no gene match. Study-level points and caveats: Second-wave clones reaching peak frequency on day 37 lacked confirmed SARS-CoV-2 specificity. Clones contracting across day 15 to 85 had a balanced CD4/CD8 profile; later expanding clones leaned CD4+. Mainly in CM and EM were contracting CD4+ clones; CD8+ were in EMRA.

This clonotype turned up a few times. Antigen unknown. MiXCR, run by TCRdb on the 5' RACE reads, gives a single entry per CDR3 protein. Altogether about 350,000 distinct CDR3 sequences are present, around 13% being singletons, with the ten largest covering 22%. This TCR came from a young man who had mild COVID-19 (a few samples of this study predate the infection). Cell type and time point are not known. The sample was PBMCs or a T cell subset sorted from them (not recorded which). The gene calls are TRBV19 and TRBJ2-1; 7 bases align to TRBD1. The CDR3 here is CASSAGTADEQFF. The DNA for the CDR3 is TGTGCCAGTAGCGCCGGGACAGCCGATGAGCAGTTCTTC.